This T cell receptor (beta chain) was retrieved from a study of cytomegalovirus exposure and HLA in healthy donors. Primers for the PCR totalled 60 Vbeta and 13 Jbeta. Method: immunoSEQ multiplex PCR; TCRdb's copy keeps in-frame clones and lacks some. The sample has some 87,000 clones, roughly three quarters seen once; the top ten hold roughly a fifth. This CDR3 contains 17 residues. The V end was cut by 5 bases, the J end by 1 base, with 20 bases between. CDR1 is SEHNR and CDR2 is FQNEAQ in the germline V gene (reference sequence). The donors were healthy bone marrow donors. On this clone itself: Its antigen remains unidentified.

Study results and limitations: Overall, approximately 180 TCR beta chains were annotated as cytomegalovirus-associated. A few CMV-associated chains were confirmed in vitro to be specific for CMV antigens.

Material: PBMCs. The TCR originated in a woman between 40 and 55 years old in good health and CMV-seropositive. The chain recombines TRBV7-9 with TRBJ2-5; weak D call: TRBD2 (5 bases). CDR3 protein: CASSRKPDWYFQETQYF. In DNA form, the CDR3 reads TGTGCCAGCAGCCGAAAACCGGACTGGTACTTCCAAGAGACCCAGTACTTC.